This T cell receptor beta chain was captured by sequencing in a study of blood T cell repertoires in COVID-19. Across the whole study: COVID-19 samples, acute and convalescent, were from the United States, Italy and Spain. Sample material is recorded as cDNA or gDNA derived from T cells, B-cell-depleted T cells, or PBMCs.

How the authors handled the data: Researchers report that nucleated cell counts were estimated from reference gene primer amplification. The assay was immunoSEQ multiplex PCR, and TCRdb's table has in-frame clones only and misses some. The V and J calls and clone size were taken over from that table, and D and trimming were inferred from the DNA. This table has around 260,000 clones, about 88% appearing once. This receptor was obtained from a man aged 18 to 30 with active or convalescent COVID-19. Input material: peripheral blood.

As DNA, the CDR3 is TGTGCCAGTAGATGGGGACAGGGTGGTCAGCCCCAGCATTTT. Translating it yields CASRWGQGGQPQHF. The chain carries TRBV19 and TRBJ1-5; TRBD1 matches at 9 bases. V was pared by 6 bases and J by 6 bases, with 6 bases of the junction left unmatched. The CDR3 has 14 amino acids. Per germline, CDR1 LNHDA and CDR2 SQIVND (reference sequence).